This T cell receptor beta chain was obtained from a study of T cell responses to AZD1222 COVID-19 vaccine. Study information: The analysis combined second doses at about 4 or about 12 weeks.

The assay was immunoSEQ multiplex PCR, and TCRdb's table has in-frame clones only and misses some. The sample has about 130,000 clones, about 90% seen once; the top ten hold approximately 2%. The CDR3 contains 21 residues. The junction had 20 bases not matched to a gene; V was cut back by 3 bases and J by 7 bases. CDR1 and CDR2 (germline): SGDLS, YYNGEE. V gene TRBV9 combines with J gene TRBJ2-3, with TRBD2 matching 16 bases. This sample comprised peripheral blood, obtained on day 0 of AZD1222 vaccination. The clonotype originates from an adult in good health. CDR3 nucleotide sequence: TGTGCCAGCAGCGCCCTCTTCCCGGGACTAGCGGGGGGGCCGGTAATTCATACGCAGTATTTT. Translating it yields CASSALFPGLAGGPVIHTQYF.